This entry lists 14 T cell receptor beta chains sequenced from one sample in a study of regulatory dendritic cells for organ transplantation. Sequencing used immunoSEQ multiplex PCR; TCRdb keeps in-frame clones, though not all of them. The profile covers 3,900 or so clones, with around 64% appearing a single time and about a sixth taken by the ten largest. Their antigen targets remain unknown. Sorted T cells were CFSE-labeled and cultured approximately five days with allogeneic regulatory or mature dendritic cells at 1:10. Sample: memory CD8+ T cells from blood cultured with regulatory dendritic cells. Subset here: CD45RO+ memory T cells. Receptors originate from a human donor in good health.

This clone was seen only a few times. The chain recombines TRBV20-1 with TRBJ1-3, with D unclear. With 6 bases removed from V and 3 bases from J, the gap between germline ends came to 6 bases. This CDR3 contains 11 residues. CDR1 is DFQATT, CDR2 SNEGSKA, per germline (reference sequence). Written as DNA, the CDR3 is TGCAGTGCCCCTATTGGAAACACCATATATTTT. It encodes CSAPIGNTIYF.

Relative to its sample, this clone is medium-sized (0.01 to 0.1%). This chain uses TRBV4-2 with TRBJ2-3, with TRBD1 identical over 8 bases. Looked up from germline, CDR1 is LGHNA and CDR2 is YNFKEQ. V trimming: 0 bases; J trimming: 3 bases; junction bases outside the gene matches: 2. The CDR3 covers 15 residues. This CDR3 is CASSQDDRGTDTQYF. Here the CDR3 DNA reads TGTGCCAGCAGCCAAGATGACAGGGGAACAGATACGCAGTATTTT.

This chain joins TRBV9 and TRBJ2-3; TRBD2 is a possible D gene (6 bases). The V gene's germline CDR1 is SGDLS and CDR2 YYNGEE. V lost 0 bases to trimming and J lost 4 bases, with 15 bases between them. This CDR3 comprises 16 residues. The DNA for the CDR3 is TGTGCCAGCAGCGTAGGATCCCGGGGGAGCTCAGATACGCAGTATTTT. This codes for CASSVGSRGSSDTQYF.

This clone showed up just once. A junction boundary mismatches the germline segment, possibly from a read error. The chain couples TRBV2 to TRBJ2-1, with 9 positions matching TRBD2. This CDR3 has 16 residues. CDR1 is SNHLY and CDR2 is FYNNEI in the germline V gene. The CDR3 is CVSSELAGASYNEQFF. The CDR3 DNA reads TGTGTCAGCAGTGAGTTAGCGGGGGCGTCCTACAATGAGCAGTTCTTC. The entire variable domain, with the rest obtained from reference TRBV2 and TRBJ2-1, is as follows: EPEVTQTPSHQVTQMGQEVILRCVPISNHLYFYWYRQILGQKVEFLVSFYNNEISEKSEIFDDQFSVERPDGSNFTLKIRSTKLEDSAMYFCVSSELAGASYNEQFFGPGTRLTVL.

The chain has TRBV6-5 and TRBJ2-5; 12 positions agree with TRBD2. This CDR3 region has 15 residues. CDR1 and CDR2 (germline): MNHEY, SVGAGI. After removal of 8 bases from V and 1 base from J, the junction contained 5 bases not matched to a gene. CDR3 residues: CASDSSGGAQETQYF. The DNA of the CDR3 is TGTGCCAGCGATTCTAGCGGGGGGGCCCAAGAGACCCAGTACTTC.

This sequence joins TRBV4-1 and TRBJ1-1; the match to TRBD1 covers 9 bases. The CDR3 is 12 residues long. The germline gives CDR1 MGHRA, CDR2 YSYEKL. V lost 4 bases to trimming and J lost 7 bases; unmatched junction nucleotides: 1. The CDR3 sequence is CASSPGQGEAFF. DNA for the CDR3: TGCGCCAGCAGCCCGGGACAGGGTGAAGCTTTCTTT.

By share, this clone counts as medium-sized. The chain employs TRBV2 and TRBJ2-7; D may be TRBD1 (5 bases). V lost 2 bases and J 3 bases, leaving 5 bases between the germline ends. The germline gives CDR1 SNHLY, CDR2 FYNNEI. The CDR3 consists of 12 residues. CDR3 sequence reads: CASSETGYEQYF. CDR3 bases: TGTGCCAGCAGTGAAACAGGCTACGAGCAGTACTTC. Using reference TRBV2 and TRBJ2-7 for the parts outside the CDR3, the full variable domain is EPEVTQTPSHQVTQMGQEVILRCVPISNHLYFYWYRQILGQKVEFLVSFYNNEISEKSEIFDDQFSVERPDGSNFTLKIRSTKLEDSAMYFCASSETGYEQYFGPGTRLTVT.

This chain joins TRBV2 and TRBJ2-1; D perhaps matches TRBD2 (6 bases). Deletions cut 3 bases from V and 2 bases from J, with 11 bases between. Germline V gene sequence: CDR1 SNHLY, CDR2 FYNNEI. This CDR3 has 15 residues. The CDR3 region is CASSEVQRAYNEQFF. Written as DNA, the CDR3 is TGTGCCAGCAGTGAGGTACAGCGGGCCTACAATGAGCAGTTCTTC.

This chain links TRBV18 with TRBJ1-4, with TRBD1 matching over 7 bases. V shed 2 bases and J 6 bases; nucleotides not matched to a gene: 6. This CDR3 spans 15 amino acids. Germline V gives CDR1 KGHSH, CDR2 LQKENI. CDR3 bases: TGTGCCAGCTCACCAGAAGGGGGCGCGGATGAAAAACTGTTTTTT. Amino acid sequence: CASSPEGGADEKLFF.

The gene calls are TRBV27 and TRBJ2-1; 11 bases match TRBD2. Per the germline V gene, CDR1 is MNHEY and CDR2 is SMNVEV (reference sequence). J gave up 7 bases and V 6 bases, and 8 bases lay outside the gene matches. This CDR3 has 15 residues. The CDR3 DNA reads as TGTGCCAGCAGCCCCGTGACTAGCGGGGCTAATGAGCAGTTCTTC. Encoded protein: CASSPVTSGANEQFF.

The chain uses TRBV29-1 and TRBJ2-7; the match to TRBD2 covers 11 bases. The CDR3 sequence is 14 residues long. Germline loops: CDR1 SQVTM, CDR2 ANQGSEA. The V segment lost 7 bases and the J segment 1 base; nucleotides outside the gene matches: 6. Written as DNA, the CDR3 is TGCAGCGCTCTGGGACTAGCGGATTCCTACGAGCAGTACTTC. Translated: CSALGLADSYEQYF.

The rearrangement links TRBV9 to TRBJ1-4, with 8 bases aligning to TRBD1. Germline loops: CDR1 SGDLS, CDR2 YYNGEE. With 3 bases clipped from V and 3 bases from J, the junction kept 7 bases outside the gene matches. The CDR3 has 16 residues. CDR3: CASSATGTGSNEKLFF. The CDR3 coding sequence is TGTGCCAGCAGCGCTACCGGGACAGGTTCTAATGAAAAACTGTTTTTT.

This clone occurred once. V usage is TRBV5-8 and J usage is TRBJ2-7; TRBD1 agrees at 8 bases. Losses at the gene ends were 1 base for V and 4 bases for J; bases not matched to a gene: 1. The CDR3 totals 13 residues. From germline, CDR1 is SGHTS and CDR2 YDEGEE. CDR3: CASSLQGAYEQYF. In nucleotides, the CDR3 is TGTGCCAGCAGCTTGCAGGGGGCGTACGAGCAGTACTTC.

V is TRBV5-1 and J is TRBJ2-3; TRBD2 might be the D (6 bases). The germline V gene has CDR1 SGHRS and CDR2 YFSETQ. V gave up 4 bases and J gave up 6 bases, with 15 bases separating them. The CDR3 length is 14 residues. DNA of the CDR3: TGCGCCAGCAGCGCGGACTACCTCGAGGATACGCAGTATTTT. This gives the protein CASSADYLEDTQYF.